This T cell receptor beta chain stems from a study of T cells in narcolepsy (dated by TCRdb to between 2018 and 2020). Notes on the research overall: Healthy control donors were enrolled in the study alongside patients who had narcolepsy type 1 or type 2 (NT1, NT2). The study used TCR Vbeta sequencing to track clonotypes in blood and CSF while looking for autoreactive T cells in narcolepsy patients that target self-antigens of hypocretin neurons (hypocretin, TRIB2). The paper as a whole reports these results and caveats: According to the report, autoreactive clonotypes were detected serially in the blood of the same patients and of different patients, but not in healthy controls. No sequences matching autoreactive T cell clones were present in some of the blood memory CD4+ repertoires from patients and controls. HCRT-specific and TRIB2-specific autoreactive clonotypes were highlighted in plots that compared CD4+ T cell clonotypes in CSF versus blood from the same patient. Numbers of sequenced blood memory CD4+ clonotypes were comparable, averaging approximately 38,000 in patients and some 33,000 in controls.

For TCR Vbeta sequencing, memory CD4+ T cells were sorted ex vivo from the peripheral blood of both healthy controls and narcolepsy patients. On this clone itself: What antigen it recognizes has not been identified. There are no base qualities to consult, and no much larger clone falls within one base. Distinct nucleotide sequences in the sample also encode this CDR3.

Trimming leaves V shorter by 3 bases and J shorter by 5 bases, with the junction holding 9 bases beyond the gene matches. The CDR3 measures 15 amino acids from cysteine to phenylalanine. Of all the DNA, just the CDR3 is kept, 45 bases in frame from base 1. The germline V gene provides CDR1 SGHRS and CDR2 YFSETQ. Library preparation used the immunoSEQ multiplex PCR assay. TCRdb took over this immuneACCESS table, retaining in-frame rearrangements with V and J assigned. Such tables are incomplete; in checked studies, under half of the missing clones stem from an unresolved V gene, and the remainder is unexplained. This sample is represented by approximately 28,000 clones; 78% of them were singletons. Of the sample, 3% to 3.5% falls within the top ten clones.

Recombination linked TRBV5-1 to TRBJ2-7; TRBD1 lines up with 9 middle nucleotides. The TCR sequence derives from a human donor with narcolepsy. The specimen sequenced was CD45RA- memory CD4+ T cells from PBMCs. Taken with the paper, the label for cell subset or site translates to: memory T cells sorted ex vivo from peripheral blood. The nucleotide sequence is given as TGCGCCAGCAGCTATTTGGGACAGGGTTCTAACGAGCAGTACTTC. This encodes CASSYLGQGSNEQYF. The CDR3 plus the reference TRBV5-1 and TRBJ2-7 genes for the other parts give the full variable domain: KAGVTQTPRYLIKTRGQQVTLSCSPISGHRSVSWYQQTPGQGLQFLFEYFSETQRNKGNFPGRFSGRQFSNSRSEMNVSTLELGDSALYLCASSYLGQGSNEQYFGPGTRLTVT.